Below, one T cell receptor (beta chain) is given with its context. Clones were read by immunoSEQ multiplex PCR, and TCRdb kept only the in-frame ones, dropping some. The data show roughly 140,000 clones, over 90% seen once. Per germline, CDR1 WNHNN and CDR2 SYGVQD (reference sequence). CDR3 size: 15 residues. V lost 0 bases to trimming and J lost 7 bases; unmatched junction nucleotides: 4. The entry originates in a study of control samples from healthy donors and cancer patients. The chain combines TRBV10-1 with TRBJ2-1; TRBD1 agrees at 9 bases. The sequenced sample was blood. The TCR comes from a man aged 50-59 years in good health. CDR3 in DNA: TGCGCCAGCAGTGAGTCCGGACAGGGGAGGAATGAGCAGTTCTTC. Translating gives CASSESGQGRNEQFF.